This passage covers 2 T cell receptor beta chains from one sample sequenced in a study of OX40 agonist ivuxolimab in advanced cancers. Method: immunoSEQ multiplex PCR; TCRdb's copy keeps in-frame clones and lacks some. The sample lists 70,000 or so clones, around nine tenths seen once, with roughly 0.68% in the top ten. The sample here was CD4+ or CD8+ T cells sorted from blood, taken in a trial of the OX40 agonist ivuxolimab. These receptors all stem from an adult with an advanced solid tumor such as melanoma, head and neck, liver or kidney cancer.

The chain uses TRBV5-1 and TRBJ2-5; 7 bases match TRBD2. J gave up 2 bases and V 5 bases, and 9 bases lay outside the gene matches. This CDR3 comprises 15 residues. Germline CDR1 reads SGHRS; CDR2 reads YFSETQ. The DNA for the CDR3 is TGCGCCAGCAGTCGTGCGGGCGGGAGTCAAGAGACCCAGTACTTC. Translating gives CASSRAGGSQETQYF.

This sequence joins TRBV4-3 and TRBJ2-2, with 7 bases identical to TRBD1. CDR1 LGHNA and CDR2 YSLEER come from the germline V gene. The V segment lost 4 bases and the J segment 5 bases; nucleotides outside the gene matches: 4. The CDR3 contains 14 residues. The CDR3 DNA reads as TGCGCCAGCAGCCGAAACAGGGGTACCGGGGAGCTGTTTTTT. Amino acid sequence: CASSRNRGTGELFF.